The rows below give T cell receptor beta chains drawn from one sample of a study of blood T cell repertoires in COVID-19. The protocol was immunoSEQ multiplex PCR, while the TCRdb copy is restricted to in-frame clones and leaves out a portion. This table has around 60,000 clones, approximately 82% appearing once. What was sequenced was peripheral blood. All receptors come from a woman aged 60-70 years with acute or convalescent COVID-19. Each CDR3 is given with its conserved first and last residue. The order of the fields is V gene, CDR3 protein.

V: TRBV4-1; CDR3: CASSATQQETQYF
V: TRBV7-9; CDR3: CASRPDRGDTQYF
V: TRBV6-6; CDR3: CASSPGTGGGTEAFF
V: TRBV11-2; CDR3: CASSLEAGGPNTQYF
V: TRBV19; CDR3: CASSPQGLSSYNEQFF
V: TRBV5-6; CDR3: CASSFQGPDTQYF
V: TRBV10-3; CDR3: CAISEPIKDSRQGYTF
V: TRBV27; CDR3: CASSLWGQGPLNTEAFF
V: TRBV9; CDR3: CASSVGAGGLVETQYF
V: TRBV5-1; CDR3: CASSLARGSSTDTQYF
V: TRBV27; CDR3: CASSPLGLAGTYEQYF
V: TRBV10-3; CDR3: CAISELPGGANTEAFF
V: TRBV5-1; CDR3: CASSFGLGGGYQETQYF
V: TRBV25-1; CDR3: CASSDLGGADNEKLFF
V: TRBV19; CDR3: CASTDRPRGGYTF
V: TRBV19; CDR3: CASSTPDRTQETQYF
V: TRBV14; CDR3: CASSHYHTGETQYF
V: TRBV7-3; CDR3: CASSLINVRGQGKNYGYTF
V: TRBV11-2; CDR3: CASSLEPGTEAFF
V: TRBV9; CDR3: CASSVAPGTGELFF
V: TRBV30; CDR3: CAFRDRGRSGANVLTF
V: TRBV6-5; CDR3: CASWGGIRPDTQYF
V: TRBV4-1; CDR3: CASSQDPESNYGYTF
V: TRBV19; CDR3: CASSMTGGIMYF
V: TRBV19; CDR3: CASSIRGSEAFF
V: TRBV19; CDR3: CASSNRGNSPLHF
V: TRBV9; CDR3: CASSESIITGTGGRTEAFF
V: TRBV6-5; CDR3: CASSFTGVGTGELFF
V: TRBV2; CDR3: CASSDVGLAGETQYF
V: TRBV11-1; CDR3: CASSLELPNTGELFF
V: TRBV5-6; CDR3: CASSKTGPSGNTIYF
V: TRBV14; CDR3: CASSQDRGVMGEAFF
V: TRBV5-1; CDR3: CASSLDPGNTGELFF
V: TRBV19; CDR3: CASSSGTAGNTIYF
V: TRBV5-4; CDR3: CASSPGQGVGTEAFF
V: TRBV19; CDR3: CASSTQASNTQYF
V: TRBV12-3/TRBV12-4; CDR3: CASSFRETQYF
V: TRBV7-8; CDR3: CASSLGRGWEGTDTQYF
V: TRBV4-1; CDR3: CASRGQGFNEQYF
V: TRBV11-3; CDR3: CASSPDRGAEAFF
V: TRBV12-3/TRBV12-4; CDR3: CASSRTLNSPLHF
V: TRBV9; CDR3: CASSVEIDHGGIVNEQFF